A selection of T cell receptor beta chains follows, all from one sample in a study of cytomegalovirus exposure and HLA in healthy donors. The method was immunoSEQ multiplex PCR; TCRdb's version includes in-frame clones alone and lacks a portion of them. The table has about 140,000 clones, approximately 72% seen once. The source material was PBMCs. These receptors were taken from a woman aged 55-70 years in good health and CMV-seronegative. Each CDR3 is given with its conserved first and last residue. A D gene is named only where the DNA matches it firmly. A clone size is listed for some rows: how often the clone was seen (once, few, many), or a class if it is expanded.

CDR3: CASSLLPGPGGTEAFF
DNA: TGTGCCAGCAGCTTACTCCCGGGACCGGGAGGTACTGAAGCTTTCTTT
V: TRBV7-2
D: NA
size: NA
J: TRBJ1-1

CDR3: CASSPWDSGNEKLFF
DNA: TGTGCCAGCAGCCCCTGGGACAGCGGAAATGAAAAACTGTTTTTT
V: TRBV28
D: TRBD1
size: NA
J: TRBJ1-4

CDR3: CASSPYLSSGRRYEQYF
DNA: TGTGCCAGCAGTCCTTACCTCTCTAGCGGGAGGAGGTACGAGCAGTACTTC
V: TRBV28
D: TRBD2
size: NA
J: TRBJ2-7

CDR3: CASSVPLVGGYTF
DNA: TGTGCCAGCAGCGTCCCCTTAGTCGGTGGCTACACCTTC
V: TRBV7-2
D: NA
size: NA
J: TRBJ1-2

CDR3: CASSFTDYEQYF
DNA: TGTGCCAGCAGTTTTACTGATTACGAGCAGTACTTC
V: TRBV6-6
D: NA
size: few
J: TRBJ2-7

CDR3: CASSQASGRLYEQYF
DNA: TGTGCCAGCAGCCAAGCTAGCGGGAGGTTGTACGAGCAGTACTTC
V: TRBV14
D: TRBD2
size: NA
J: TRBJ2-7

CDR3: CASSERSGGTEAFF
DNA: TGTGCCAGCAGTGAAAGGTCAGGGGGCACTGAAGCTTTCTTT
V: TRBV6-1
D: TRBD1
size: NA
J: TRBJ1-1

CDR3: CASSESSGTGNYGYTF
DNA: TGTGCCAGTAGTGAGTCATCCGGGACAGGGAACTATGGCTACACCTTC
V: TRBV19
D: TRBD1
size: NA
J: TRBJ1-2

CDR3: CASGLLGATGELFF
DNA: TGTGCCAGCGGGCTCCTAGGGGCCACCGGGGAGCTGTTTTTT
V: TRBV6-1
D: NA
size: NA
J: TRBJ2-2

CDR3: CAIIQGTYEQYF
DNA: TGTGCCATCATACAGGGTACCTACGAGCAGTACTTC
V: TRBV10-3
D: NA
size: few
J: TRBJ2-7

CDR3: CASSREGLAYEQYF
DNA: TGTGCCAGTAGTAGGGAGGGGTTGGCCTACGAGCAGTACTTC
V: TRBV19
D: TRBD2
size: NA
J: TRBJ2-7

CDR3: CASSVEGLGYTF
DNA: TGTGCCAGCAGTGTAGAGGGACTTGGCTACACCTTC
V: TRBV28
D: NA
size: NA
J: TRBJ1-2

CDR3: CASSPTGQTYGYTF
DNA: TGTGCCAGCAGCCCTACCGGACAGACATATGGCTACACCTTC
V: TRBV5-4
D: NA
size: NA
J: TRBJ1-2

CDR3: CASSFQGTNIQYF
DNA: TGTGCCAGCAGTTTCCAGGGGACAAACATTCAGTACTTC
V: TRBV28
D: NA
size: few
J: TRBJ2-4

CDR3: CASWVWGGTGELFF
DNA: TGTGCCAGCTGGGTGTGGGGCGGCACCGGGGAGCTGTTTTTT
V: TRBV5-6
D: NA
size: NA
J: TRBJ2-2

CDR3: CASSPLGSGVANTGELFF
DNA: TGCGCCAGCAGCCCCCTTGGTAGCGGGGTCGCGAACACCGGGGAGCTGTTTTTT
V: TRBV5-1
D: TRBD2
size: NA
J: TRBJ2-2

CDR3: CASSEGGGLETQYF
DNA: TGTGCCAGCAGTGAAGGAGGGGGCTTAGAGACCCAGTACTTC
V: TRBV6-5
D: NA
size: NA
J: TRBJ2-5

CDR3: CSSSPGTSGRNGELFF
DNA: TGTTCCAGCAGCCCCGGGACTAGCGGGAGAAACGGGGAGCTGTTTTTT
V: TRBV7-9
D: TRBD2
size: NA
J: TRBJ2-2

CDR3: CASSVREKLFF
DNA: TGCGCCAGCAGTGTACGGGAAAAACTGTTTTTT
V: TRBV4-1
D: NA
size: NA
J: TRBJ1-4

CDR3: CASRGTGRSYEQYF
DNA: TGTGCCAGTCGAGGGACAGGTCGCTCCTACGAGCAGTACTTC
V: TRBV19
D: TRBD1
size: few
J: TRBJ2-7

CDR3: CASSQPGWTEAFF
DNA: TGTGCCAGCAGCCAACCGGGTTGGACTGAAGCTTTCTTT
V: TRBV16
D: NA
size: few
J: TRBJ1-1